The 14 T cell receptor beta chains given below trace back to one sample, sequenced in a study of cytomegalovirus exposure and HLA in healthy donors. Vbeta (60) and Jbeta (13) primers were used in the PCR. TCRdb keeps only in-frame clones here, not all; method: immunoSEQ multiplex PCR. In the table there are about 76,000 clones, about 75% of which are singletons. Sequenced input: PBMCs. The receptors shown here come from a man aged 60 to 75 in good health and CMV-seropositive.

The V gene is TRBV7-2, the J gene TRBJ2-5, with D tentatively TRBD2 (5 bases). V lost 3 bases and J lost 5, with 13 bases in between. CDR3 length: 14 residues. The V gene's germline CDR1 is SGHTA and CDR2 FQGNSA. The CDR3 protein is CASSFGGLVETQYF. The DNA of the CDR3 is TGTGCCAGCAGCTTTGGCGGACTGGTGGAGACCCAGTACTTC.

V usage is TRBV11-2 and J usage is TRBJ1-1; D ambiguous. The germline V and J ends were trimmed by 2 bases and 0 bases, with 4 bases remaining between them. The V gene's germline CDR1 is SGHAT and CDR2 FQNNGV. The CDR3 covers 13 residues. CDR3 bases: TGTGCCAGCAGCTTACAGGTGAACACTGAAGCTTTCTTT. Residues: CASSLQVNTEAFF.

The chain carries TRBV7-9 and TRBJ2-2, with D possibly being TRBD2 (6 bases). V lost 3 bases, J lost 5 bases, and 10 bases lay in between. This CDR3 spans 14 amino acids. Per germline, CDR1 SEHNR and CDR2 FQNEAQ (reference sequence). The chain's CDR3 is CASSFLASTGELFF. In DNA form, the CDR3 reads TGTGCCAGCAGCTTTCTAGCGAGTACCGGGGAGCTGTTTTTT.

V gene TRBV4-2 combines with J gene TRBJ2-5; 10 bases are shared with TRBD2. Germline CDR1 and CDR2: LGHNA and YNFKEQ. The CDR3 loop spans 17 amino acids. With 0 bases clipped from V and 4 bases from J, the junction kept 8 bases outside the gene matches. The CDR3 nucleotides read TGTGCCAGCAGCCAAGATCCGGTAGCGGGAGGCGGAGAGACCCAGTACTTC. Amino acids: CASSQDPVAGGGETQYF.

CDR3 loop: CASSLVVARQETQYF. CDR3 DNA sequence: TGTGCCAGCAGCTTAGTCGTAGCCCGACAAGAGACCCAGTACTTC. The chain has TRBV7-2 and TRBJ2-5; D gene ambiguous. CDR3 length: 15 amino acids. The germline CDR1 and CDR2 sequences are SGHTA and FQGNSA. V lost 1 base and J 2 bases, leaving 11 bases between the germline ends.

The chain combines TRBV6-5 with TRBJ2-3; maybe TRBD2 (6 bases). The CDR3 extends over 15 amino acids. Germline loops: CDR1 MNHEY, CDR2 SVGAGI. Trimming left V 0 bases short and J 5 bases short, with 12 bases between. DNA for the CDR3: TGTGCCAGCAGTTACTCGAGCGGGCCTGGAGATACGCAGTATTTT. Translation gives CASSYSSGPGDTQYF.

This sequence joins TRBV5-1 and TRBJ1-4, with a weak D call TRBD1 (6 bases). The V and J ends lost 3 bases and 8 bases respectively, with 20 bases between them. CDR3 size: 16 residues. Germline V gene sequence: CDR1 SGHRS, CDR2 YFSETQ. The CDR3 spells CASSSSEQGGGEKLFF. The CDR3 region has the DNA TGCGCCAGCAGCTCTTCTGAACAGGGCGGAGGCGAAAAACTGTTTTTT.

This clone was detected only a few times. J is TRBJ2-3 and V is TRBV6-5, with 9 nucleotides matching TRBD2. CDR3 length equals 15 residues. With 2 bases clipped from V and 5 bases from J, the junction kept 5 bases outside the gene matches. CDR1 and CDR2 (germline): MNHEY, SVGAGI. The CDR3 loop reads CASSYIAGVGDTQYF. The CDR3 DNA reads TGTGCCAGCAGTTACATAGCGGGGGTGGGAGATACGCAGTATTTT.

The V and J genes are TRBV10-2 and TRBJ2-1; D perhaps matches TRBD2 (6 bases). The CDR3 loop spans 14 amino acids. Germline V gene data show CDR1 as WSHSY and CDR2 as SAAADI. V was pared by 4 bases and J by 6 bases, with 13 bases between. The CDR3: CASSVQRAGNEQFF. The CDR3 DNA sequence: TGCGCCAGCAGTGTTCAGCGGGCAGGCAATGAGCAGTTCTTC.

This chain connects TRBV5-6 to TRBJ2-1; 13 bases map to TRBD2. Per germline, CDR1 SGHDT and CDR2 YYEEEE. V was pared by 2 bases and J by 8 bases, with 13 bases of the junction left unmatched. The CDR3 consists of 18 residues. As DNA, the CDR3 is TGTGCCAGCAGCTTAATACTAGCGGGAGGGCCCTCTGGGGATGAGCAGTTCTTC. Amino acids: CASSLILAGGPSGDEQFF.

The J gene is TRBJ1-1, the V gene TRBV6-1; 10 bases align to TRBD1. CDR1 and CDR2 (germline): MNHNS, SASEGT. The CDR3 covers 15 residues. V gave up 6 bases and J gave up 4 bases; unmatched junction bases: 8. The CDR3, as DNA: TGTGCCAGCAGGGGGACGGACAGGGGGATCACTGAAGCTTTCTTT. Translated: CASRGTDRGITEAFF.

Comments on this clone: A junction boundary mismatches the germline segment, possibly from a read error. The sample has other DNA sequences that encode this CDR3 too. V gene TRBV7-9 combines with J gene TRBJ1-1, with a possible D match to TRBD1 (5 bases). The CDR3 spans 17 residues. Germline V lookup: CDR1 SEHNR, CDR2 FQNEAQ (reference sequence). CDR3 protein: CASSLARGGGLNTEAFF. The CDR3 DNA follows: TGTGCCAGCAGCTTAGCGCGTGGGGGGGGACTGAACACTGAAGCTTTCTTC.

This clone was detected once. The J gene is TRBJ1-2, the V gene TRBV28; TRBD1 agrees at 8 bases. CDR3 length: 14 residues. V lost 4 bases and J lost 8; bases outside the gene matches: 9. CDR1 is MDHEN and CDR2 is SYDVKM in the germline V gene. CDR3 amino acids: CASSSIGQGGGYTF. The CDR3 nucleotides read TGTGCCAGCAGTTCCATCGGACAGGGCGGGGGCTACACCTTC.

The rearrangement joins TRBV7-9 to TRBJ2-2, with 8 nucleotides matching TRBD2. V shed 1 base and J 6 bases; nucleotides not matched to a gene: 13. Germline V gene lookup returns CDR1 SEHNR and CDR2 FQNEAQ (reference sequence). CDR3 length equals 18 residues. The DNA of the CDR3 is TGTGCCAGCAGCTTAGTTAGCGGGGTCACCGGTTTATCCGGGGAGCTGTTTTTT. Translation: CASSLVSGVTGLSGELFF.